The 18 T cell receptor beta chains given below trace back to one sample, sequenced in a study of control samples from healthy donors and cancer patients. Repertoires were generated with immunoSEQ multiplex PCR, while TCRdb's copy carries only in-frame clones and drops some. The table records 100,000 to 150,000 clones, under 90% of them present only once. Specimen: PBMCs. These receptors all stem from a man aged 50 to 59 with head and neck cancer.

V and J are TRBV30 and TRBJ2-1, with TRBD2 as a possible D gene (6 bases). The germline CDR1 and CDR2 sequences are GTSNPN and SVGIG (reference sequence). The V and J ends lost 5 bases and 7 bases respectively, with 18 bases between them. This CDR3 comprises 14 residues. This CDR3 reads CAWSLWREWNEQFF. CDR3 coding DNA: TGTGCCTGGTCACTCTGGAGGGAGTGGAATGAGCAGTTCTTC. The full variable domain, completed using reference TRBV30 and TRBJ2-1, is SQTIHQWPATLVQPVGSPLSLECTVEGTSNPNLYWYRQAAGRGLQLLFYSVGIGQISSEVPQNLSASRPQDRQFILSSKKLLLSDSGFYLCAWSLWREWNEQFFGPGTRLTVL.

The chain recombines TRBV18 with TRBJ2-7; unclear D gene. The ends were cut back, 2 bases at V and 7 bases at J, with 9 bases in the middle. The CDR3 has 12 amino acids. The germline V gene encodes CDR1 KGHSH and CDR2 LQKENI. Written as DNA, the CDR3 is TGTGCCAGCTCACCAGTCAACCGGGAGCAGTACTTC. This sequence encodes CASSPVNREQYF.

Here the CDR3 DNA reads TGTGCCAGCAGTGAACGGACAGGGTTTTATGAAAAACTGTTTTTT. This encodes CASSERTGFYEKLFF. This chain joins TRBV25-1 and TRBJ1-4; 8 nucleotides agree with TRBD1. The CDR3 extends over 15 amino acids. Trimming cost V 2 bases and J 6 bases; bases outside gene matches: 5. CDR1 MGHDK and CDR2 SYGVNS come from the germline V gene.

The genes are TRBV5-1 and TRBJ1-5, with no clear D. Germline-derived CDR1 and CDR2 are SGHRS and YFSETQ. V lost 4 bases to trimming and J lost 5 bases, with 22 bases between them. The CDR3 sequence is 17 residues long. The CDR3 protein is CASSPKNSRHTYQPQHF. The CDR3 DNA reads as TGCGCCAGCAGCCCTAAGAACAGCCGTCACACTTATCAGCCCCAGCATTTT.

The chain recombines TRBV7-2 with TRBJ2-7; no clear D gene. Germline V gene sequence: CDR1 SGHTA, CDR2 FQGNSA. V lost 2 bases and J lost 4, with 21 bases in between. The CDR3 is made up of 17 amino acids. The DNA of the CDR3 is TGTGCCAGCAGCTTAAGGGCAGCGACGAATTACGAGTACGAGCAGTACTTC. Translating it yields CASSLRAATNYEYEQYF.

Written as DNA, the CDR3 is TGTGCCAGCAGTCTAGTTACGGGGGAGCAGTACTTC. The encoded protein is CASSLVTGEQYF. The chain recombines TRBV6-5 with TRBJ2-7; perhaps TRBD2 as D (5 bases). V was clipped by 5 bases and J by 7 bases, with 12 bases between them. CDR3 length: 12 amino acids. In germline, CDR1 is MNHEY, CDR2 SVGAGI.

The chain couples TRBV9 to TRBJ2-7; D is possibly TRBD1 or TRBD2 (5 bases each). Germline V gene sequence: CDR1 SGDLS, CDR2 YYNGEE. Trimming took 0 bases from V and 6 from J, leaving 16 bases between them. This CDR3 spans 15 amino acids. The CDR3 DNA follows: TGTGCCAGCAGCGTAGCAAATGGGGGAGAACGCGAGCAGTACTTC. Protein sequence: CASSVANGGEREQYF.

V and J are TRBV7-9 and TRBJ2-1; D tentatively fits TRBD1 or TRBD2 (5 bases each). Germline CDR1 and CDR2: SEHNR and FQNEAQ (reference sequence). Trimming took off 1 base at V and 1 base at J, with 8 bases between the two ends. This CDR3 region has 15 residues. The CDR3 nucleotides read TGTGCCAGCAGCTTAGGTGGGGGTTCCTACAATGAGCAGTTCTTC. Its translation is CASSLGGGSYNEQFF.

This clone has just one count. J is TRBJ1-1 and V is TRBV5-1; maybe TRBD1 (5 bases). In germline, CDR1 is SGHRS, CDR2 YFSETQ. Deletions cut 0 bases from V and 1 base from J, with 10 bases between. The CDR3 extends over 15 amino acids. The CDR3 loop reads CASSLGEGRNTEAFF. The CDR3 region has the DNA TGCGCCAGCAGCTTGGGAGAGGGGCGGAACACTGAAGCTTTCTTT.

In DNA, the CDR3 is TGCGCCAGCAGCTTGCTACAGGAGATGACAGATACGCAGTATTTT. It specifies CASSLLQEMTDTQYF. The rearrangement uses TRBV5-1 and TRBJ2-3; possibly TRBD1 for D (5 bases). V lost 1 base to trimming and J lost 3 bases, with 12 bases between them. The CDR3 has 15 amino acids. From germline, CDR1 is SGHRS and CDR2 YFSETQ.

CDR3 coding DNA: TGTGCCAGCAGCGACGGGACAGGGGAGAGGAATGAGCAGTTCTTC. Protein: CASSDGTGERNEQFF. This rearrangement joins TRBV5-4 to TRBJ2-1, with 10 nucleotides matching TRBD1. V dropped 4 bases and J dropped 7; count of bases not matched to a gene: 8. Germline lookup yields CDR1 SGHNT and CDR2 YYREEE (reference sequence). This CDR3 comprises 15 residues.

CDR3 sequence (DNA): TGTGCCAGCAGCCAAGACAGGGGCACGGATCAGCCCCAGCATTTT. It encodes CASSQDRGTDQPQHF. The chain is built from TRBV3-1 (or the pseudogene TRBV3-2) and TRBJ1-5, with D perhaps matching TRBD1 (6 bases). There are 15 residues in the CDR3. CDR1 LGHDT and CDR2 YNNKEL come from the germline V gene (reference sequence). V lost 0 bases and J 5 bases, leaving 11 bases between the germline ends.

V gene TRBV4-1 combines with J gene TRBJ2-2; TRBD1 aligns across 7 bases. Germline CDR1 reads MGHRA; CDR2 reads YSYEKL. Trimming at V came to 7 bases and at J to 3 bases, leaving 8 bases not matched to a gene. The CDR3 is made up of 15 amino acids. The CDR3 loop is CASMEPGGHTGELFF. CDR3 sequence (DNA): TGCGCCAGCATGGAGCCAGGGGGTCACACCGGGGAGCTGTTTTTT.

On this clone itself: A read error may produce the germline difference seen at one junction end. The chain is built from TRBV6-2 or TRBV6-3 and TRBJ2-1; D perhaps matches TRBD2 (5 bases). Germline V gene lookup returns CDR1 MNHEY and CDR2 SVGEGT. The CDR3 is made up of 15 amino acids. The CDR3 is CAGSGAVSSYNEQFF. For the CDR3, the DNA is TGTGCCGGCAGTGGAGCGGTCAGCTCCTACAATGAGCAGTTCTTC.

The chain joins TRBV29-1 to TRBJ1-1; D remains unclear. V lost 0 bases and J 0 bases, leaving 5 bases between the germline ends. The CDR3 covers 13 residues. The germline V gene encodes CDR1 SQVTM and CDR2 ANQGSEA. In DNA form, the CDR3 reads TGCAGCGTTGAAGAGGGTATGAACACTGAAGCTTTCTTT. It translates to CSVEEGMNTEAFF. The variable domain in full, completed from reference TRBV29-1 and TRBJ1-1, reads SAVISQKPSRDICQRGTSLTIQCQVDSQVTMMFWYRQQPGQSLTLIATANQGSEATYESGFVIDKFPISRPNLTFSTLTVSNMSPEDSSIYLCSVEEGMNTEAFFGQGTRLTVV.

The chain uses TRBV18 and TRBJ1-1; D is possibly TRBD1 (5 bases). The V gene's germline CDR1 is KGHSH and CDR2 LQKENI. The CDR3 has 16 residues. Trimming took 2 bases from V and 5 from J, leaving 18 bases between them. DNA of the CDR3: TGTGCCAGCTCACCAGGTCTAGTTACAGGTGGGACTGAAGCTTTCTTT. This gives the protein CASSPGLVTGGTEAFF.

This clone was picked up one time. The chain employs TRBV5-1 and TRBJ2-1, with 9 positions matching TRBD2. The junction had 5 bases not matched to a gene; V was cut back by 7 bases and J by 3 bases. The CDR3 covers 14 residues. CDR1 and CDR2 from the germline V gene are SGHRS and YFSETQ. The CDR3 here is CASGKRGDYNEQFF. The CDR3 DNA is TGCGCCAGCGGCAAGCGGGGGGACTACAATGAGCAGTTCTTC. The whole variable domain, remainder taken from reference TRBV5-1 and TRBJ2-1, is KAGVTQTPRYLIKTRGQQVTLSCSPISGHRSVSWYQQTPGQGLQFLFEYFSETQRNKGNFPGRFSGRQFSNSRSEMNVSTLELGDSALYLCASGKRGDYNEQFFGPGTRLTVL.

This chain connects TRBV7-9 to TRBJ1-2; 8 bases align to TRBD1. The germline V gene has CDR1 SEHNR and CDR2 FQNEAQ (reference sequence). Unmatched junction bases numbered 6, after V lost 2 bases and J lost 4 bases. The CDR3 loop spans 15 amino acids. CDR3: CASSLPQGAFYGYTF. Written as DNA, the CDR3 is TGTGCCAGCAGCTTACCGCAGGGGGCGTTCTATGGCTACACCTTC.